These 5 T cell receptor beta chains came from one sample sequenced in a study of identical twins. TCRdb processed the 5' RACE reads anew with MiXCR; each CDR3 protein has one entry. The sample carries a few hundred thousand distinct CDR3 sequences, 9.5% to 10% recorded once. The data also belong to a second study, concerning yellow fever vaccine responses in identical twins.

The sample was PBMCs. These receptors were collected from a woman younger than 30 in good health.

This clonotype was seen only a few times. The V call is TRBV6-1, the J call TRBJ2-4; 9 nucleotides line up with TRBD1. CDR3 length equals 14 residues. Germline V gives CDR1 MNHNS, CDR2 SASEGT. The J segment lost 5 bases and the V segment lost 5 bases, leaving 4 bases of the junction unmatched. CDR3: CASSKRTGENIQYF. The CDR3 bases are TGTGCCAGCAGTAAGAGGACAGGGGAAAACATTCAGTACTTC.

Ten or more counts support this clonotype. The rearrangement links TRBV27 to TRBJ2-1, with TRBD1 as a possible D gene (5 bases). The V end was cut by 5 bases, the J end by 9 bases, with 20 bases between. Germline V gene data show CDR1 as MNHEY and CDR2 as SMNVEV (reference sequence). The CDR3 consists of 15 residues. In DNA form, the CDR3 reads TGTGCCAGCAGTCCCCGTCTAGGACGTCAGGGTGAGCAGTTCTTC. Its protein is CASSPRLGRQGEQFF.

This clonotype has a handful of counts. In DNA form, the CDR3 reads TGTGCCAGCACTCCCGACGGACTAGCGGGGGCCACCGGGGAGCTGTTTTTT. Its translation: CASTPDGLAGATGELFF. The chain has TRBV12-3 or TRBV12-4 and TRBJ2-2, with TRBD2 matching 13 bases. Trimming removed 7 bases from V and 4 bases from J; junction bases left unmatched: 9. The CDR3 contains 17 residues.

The chain links TRBV7-9 to TRBJ1-1, with D possibly matching TRBD1 (5 bases). The V end lost 1 base, the J end lost 6 bases, and 12 bases lay between the germline ends. The CDR3 runs to 14 residues. Germline loops: CDR1 SEHNR, CDR2 FQNEAQ (reference sequence). The CDR3 bases are TGTGCCAGCAGCTTAGAGGGACCAGGGTCTGAAGCTTTCTTT. It specifies CASSLEGPGSEAFF. Full variable domain (outside the CDR3, taken from reference TRBV7-9 and TRBJ1-1): DTGVSQNPRHKITKRGQNVTFRCDPISEHNRLYWYRQTLGQGPEFLTYFQNEAQLEKSRLLSDRFSAERPKGSFSTLEIQRTEQGDSAMYLCASSLEGPGSEAFFGQGTRLTVV.

In this sample, this clonotype turned up a few times. The chain carries TRBV7-9 and TRBJ2-4; D uncertain. Per the germline V gene, CDR1 is SEHNR and CDR2 is FQNEAQ (reference sequence). The CDR3 consists of 16 residues. Trimming pared 0 bases from V and 2 bases from J, leaving 11 bases between. CDR3 loop: CASSLAGMGTKNIQYF. DNA of the CDR3: TGTGCCAGCAGCTTAGCAGGGATGGGGACCAAAAACATTCAGTACTTC.